These 21 T cell receptor beta chains share one sample of origin, sequenced in a study of graft-versus-host responses after intestinal transplantation. Method: immunoSEQ multiplex PCR; TCRdb's copy keeps in-frame clones and lacks some. In the table there are fewer than 45,000 clones, roughly nine tenths of which are singletons. Sequenced here: PBMCs, sampled 524 days after transplant. The receptors stem from a human patient who received an intestinal transplant, so some T cells may come from the graft donor.

V usage is TRBV7-2 and J usage is TRBJ2-1, with D perhaps TRBD2 (6 bases). Per the germline V gene, CDR1 is SGHTA and CDR2 is FQGNSA. The CDR3 sequence is 13 residues long. V lost 2 bases and J lost 4, with 6 bases in between. The CDR3 protein is CASSLSGYNEQFF. DNA of the CDR3: TGTGCCAGCAGCTTAAGCGGGTACAATGAGCAGTTCTTC.

The chain has TRBV7-8 and TRBJ1-1; D is uncertain. Germline CDR1 reads SGHVS; CDR2 reads FQNEAQ. Trimming took 3 bases from V and 1 from J, leaving 6 bases between them. The length of the CDR3 is 13 residues. CDR3 region: CASSLRGNTEAFF. The CDR3 bases are TGTGCCAGCAGCTTGCGCGGGAACACTGAAGCTTTCTTT.

This chain uses TRBV19 with TRBJ2-1, with a possible D match to TRBD2 (6 bases). Germline lookup yields CDR1 LNHDA and CDR2 SQIVND (reference sequence). The length of the CDR3 is 14 residues. The CDR3 loop is CALMGREEHNEQFF. For the CDR3, the DNA is TGTGCTCTCATGGGCAGGGAGGAACACAATGAGCAGTTCTTC.

This clone was found once. V and J are TRBV6-1 and TRBJ1-2; possibly TRBD1 for D (6 bases). Germline V CDR1 and CDR2: MNHNS, SASEGT. This CDR3 is built from 13 residues. Deletions cut 2 bases from V and 5 bases from J, with 9 bases between. CDR3 sequence: CASSEWGAYGYTF. CDR3 sequence (DNA): TGTGCCAGCAGTGAATGGGGGGCTTATGGCTACACCTTC.

The V call is TRBV28, the J call TRBJ2-7; 10 nucleotides agree with TRBD2. In germline, CDR1 is MDHEN, CDR2 SYDVKM. Trimming cost V 3 bases and J 7 bases; bases outside gene matches: 9. The CDR3 loop spans 15 amino acids. In nucleotides, the CDR3 is TGTGCCAGCAGTTTCGCGAGCGGGAGGGTCCAGGAGCAGTACTTC. The encoded protein is CASSFASGRVQEQYF.

This chain links TRBV25-1 with TRBJ2-5; the D gene is possibly TRBD2 (7 bases). V lost 3 bases to trimming and J lost 5 bases, with 25 bases between them. Germline-derived CDR1 and CDR2 are MGHDK and SYGVNS. The CDR3 has 18 residues. The CDR3 loop is CASSDNRADRGAWETQYF. CDR3 sequence (DNA): TGTGCCAGCAGTGATAACCGGGCCGATCGGGGGGCATGGGAGACCCAGTACTTC.

In this sample, this clone turned up once. This chain connects TRBV28 to TRBJ2-1; TRBD1 is a possible D gene (6 bases). V lost 6 bases and J 2 bases, leaving 17 bases between the germline ends. Germline CDR1 and CDR2: MDHEN and SYDVKM. The CDR3 contains 16 residues. The CDR3 bases are TGTGCCAGCAGCTCGCATACAGGGCTCGCCTACAATGAGCAGTTCTTC. Translating it yields CASSSHTGLAYNEQFF.

The gene calls are TRBV28 and TRBJ2-3; 7 nucleotides agree with TRBD1. CDR1 and CDR2 (germline): MDHEN, SYDVKM. The V segment lost 6 bases and the J segment 0 bases; nucleotides outside the gene matches: 3. The CDR3 has 14 amino acids. The CDR3: CASSRQGSTDTQYF. For the CDR3, the DNA is TGTGCCAGCAGCCGACAGGGTAGCACAGATACGCAGTATTTT.

The chain combines TRBV5-4 with TRBJ1-4; weak D call: TRBD1 (6 bases). CDR3 size: 14 residues. Between the trimmed V and J ends, which lost 3 bases and 4 bases, there was a span of 10 bases. Germline lookup yields CDR1 SGHNT and CDR2 YYREEE (reference sequence). CDR3 sequence (DNA): TGTGCCAGCAGCTCGACAGGCTTTAATGAAAAACTGTTTTTT. Protein sequence: CASSSTGFNEKLFF.

This chain uses TRBV10-1 with TRBJ2-3; D gene uncertain. Trimming took off 0 bases at V and 5 bases at J, with 0 bases between the two ends. Germline V gives CDR1 WNHNN, CDR2 SYGVQD (reference sequence). This CDR3 contains 11 residues. The CDR3 DNA is TGCGCCAGCAGTGAGTCAGATACGCAGTATTTT. Its translation: CASSESDTQYF.

The chain joins TRBV5-6 to TRBJ2-2, with D hard to call. With 0 bases removed from V and 4 bases from J, the gap between germline ends came to 13 bases. This CDR3 region has 16 residues. Germline V CDR1 and CDR2: SGHDT, YYEEEE. The chain's CDR3 is CASSLGTGSRTGELFF. The DNA for the CDR3 is TGTGCCAGCAGCTTGGGGACCGGTTCTCGCACCGGGGAGCTGTTTTTT.

This clone occurred a few times. V gene TRBV5-5 combines with J gene TRBJ2-5, with TRBD2 matching 13 bases. V lost 5 bases and J lost 3; bases outside the gene matches: 4. The CDR3 totals 15 residues. Per germline, CDR1 SGHKS and CDR2 YYEKEE (reference sequence). The CDR3 DNA reads TGTGCCAGCAGAACCGGACTAGCGGGAGAAGAGACCCAGTACTTC. Translated: CASRTGLAGEETQYF.

The rearrangement links TRBV28 to TRBJ2-7; maybe TRBD1 (5 bases). Germline CDR1 is MDHEN and CDR2 is SYDVKM. V gave up 5 bases and J gave up 0 bases, with 14 bases separating them. The CDR3 runs to 15 residues. The CDR3 spells CASSGQGNGSYEQYF. Written as DNA, the CDR3 is TGTGCCAGCAGTGGCCAGGGTAATGGCTCCTACGAGCAGTACTTC.

The gene calls are TRBV5-1 and TRBJ2-7; maybe TRBD2 (5 bases). This CDR3 has 14 residues. V lost 0 bases and J lost 0, with 7 bases in between. Per germline, CDR1 SGHRS and CDR2 YFSETQ. For the CDR3, the DNA is TGCGCCAGCAGCTTGGTTGGGAGCTCCTACGAGCAGTACTTC. Amino acids: CASSLVGSSYEQYF.

This rearrangement joins TRBV28 to TRBJ1-1; 7 nucleotides align to TRBD1. Germline V lookup: CDR1 MDHEN, CDR2 SYDVKM. The CDR3 covers 14 residues. The J segment lost 6 bases and the V segment lost 5 bases, leaving 9 bases of the junction unmatched. The CDR3: CASSPQGGVAEAFF. The CDR3 nucleotides read TGTGCCAGCAGTCCGCAGGGGGGGGTCGCTGAAGCTTTCTTT. The entire variable domain, with the rest obtained from reference TRBV28 and TRBJ1-1, is as follows: DVKVTQSSRYLVKRTGEKVFLECVQDMDHENMFWYRQDPGLGLRLIYFSYDVKMKEKGDIPEGYSVSREKKERFSLILESASTNQTSMYLCASSPQGGVAEAFFGQGTRLTVV.

This rearrangement joins TRBV15 to TRBJ2-5, with a tentative D call TRBD2 (5 bases). The last part of the DNA fits TRBJ2-7 better; the J call may be wrong. The CDR3 is 16 amino acids. Per the germline V gene, CDR1 is LNHNV and CDR2 is YYDKDF (reference sequence). CDR3 sequence reads: CATSRERTGRDYEQYF. The CDR3 DNA reads TGTGCCACCAGCAGAGAAAGGACTGGACGGGATTACGAGCAGTACTTC.

This clone was seen once. The chain has TRBV27 and TRBJ2-2, with TRBD2 identical over 7 bases. The CDR3 totals 14 residues. The V gene's germline CDR1 is MNHEY and CDR2 SMNVEV (reference sequence). V lost 3 bases and J lost 3; bases outside the gene matches: 1. The CDR3 sequence is CASSFAGDTGELFF. The CDR3 DNA reads as TGTGCCAGCAGTTTCGCGGGAGACACCGGGGAGCTGTTTTTT.

The chain links TRBV6-4 to TRBJ2-1; D is uncertain. CDR3 length: 16 amino acids. Germline lookup yields CDR1 MRHNA and CDR2 SNTAGT. V was pared by 5 bases and J by 0 bases, with 14 bases between. This CDR3 is CASSPSVPSSYNEQFF. As DNA, the CDR3 is TGTGCCAGCAGTCCTTCGGTCCCGAGCTCCTACAATGAGCAGTTCTTC.

This rearrangement joins TRBV2 to TRBJ2-1; 10 positions agree with TRBD2. V lost 8 bases, J lost 2 bases, and 15 bases stayed unmatched. Germline V gene lookup returns CDR1 SNHLY and CDR2 FYNNEI. The CDR3 has 18 amino acids. Here the CDR3 reads CASHNSLAGVVPYNEQFF. The CDR3, as DNA: TGTGCCAGCCATAATTCGCTAGCGGGAGTCGTACCCTACAATGAGCAGTTCTTC. Full variable domain (remainder filled in from reference TRBV2 and TRBJ2-1): EPEVTQTPSHQVTQMGQEVILRCVPISNHLYFYWYRQILGQKVEFLVSFYNNEISEKSEIFDDQFSVERPDGSNFTLKIRSTKLEDSAMYFCASHNSLAGVVPYNEQFFGPGTRLTVL.

This chain joins TRBV6-5 and TRBJ2-5, with 10 bases aligning to TRBD1. This CDR3 has 13 amino acids. V dropped 7 bases and J dropped 5; count of bases not matched to a gene: 4. Per germline, CDR1 MNHEY and CDR2 SVGAGI. CDR3 in amino acids: CASTPTGGETQYF. CDR3 DNA: TGTGCCAGCACTCCGACAGGGGGCGAGACCCAGTACTTC.

This clone has more than one count but fewer than ten. The chain uses TRBV7-2 and TRBJ1-5; 7 bases are a match to TRBD1. From germline, CDR1 is SGHTA and CDR2 FQGNSA. The length of the CDR3 is 15 residues. V gave up 5 bases and J gave up 0 bases; unmatched junction bases: 4. In DNA form, the CDR3 reads TGTGCCAGCAGCATTACAGGGGTTAGCAATCAGCCCCAGCATTTT. This codes for CASSITGVSNQPQHF.